This passage covers 9 T cell receptor beta chains from one sample sequenced in a study of Graves' ophthalmopathy and Graves' hyperthyroidism. RNA transcripts yielded amplified TCR beta CDR3 regions. HTBI primers primed a first-round RT-PCR, and a second-round multiplex PCR followed. TCRdb reanalysed the multiplex PCR reads using MiXCR and keeps one entry per CDR3 protein. The data show 650,000 to 900,000 distinct CDR3 sequences, 40% seen once. Input material: peripheral blood. The receptors originated from an adult man with Graves' ophthalmopathy.

V is TRBV7-9 and J is TRBJ2-6; 8 bases fit TRBD2. The CDR3 has 14 amino acids. V lost 4 bases and J lost 11; bases outside the gene matches: 7. Per the germline V gene, CDR1 is SEHNR and CDR2 is FQNEAQ (reference sequence). The CDR3 region is CASSSGLGIYVLTF. The CDR3 nucleotides read TGTGCCAGCAGCTCGGGACTAGGGATCTACGTCCTGACTTTC.

This clonotype was recorded at least ten times. The chain has TRBV6-6 and TRBJ1-3; TRBD1 is a possible D gene (5 bases). The V end lost 6 bases, the J end lost 0 bases, and 9 bases lay between the germline ends. Germline values: CDR1 MNHNY, CDR2 SVGAGI (reference sequence). This CDR3 contains 14 residues. The CDR3 sequence is CASSHRSSGNTIYF. The CDR3 DNA follows: TGTGCCAGCAGCCACAGGAGCTCTGGAAACACCATATATTTT.

The CDR3 nucleotides read TGTGCCAGTAGTATGAGGGTTGATCACTCACCCCTCCACTTT. It yields the protein CASSMRVDHSPLHF. This sequence joins TRBV19 and TRBJ1-6; D not resolved. This CDR3 is built from 14 residues. The germline V and J ends were trimmed by 3 bases and 10 bases, with 13 bases remaining between them. Germline CDR1 reads LNHDA; CDR2 reads SQIVND (reference sequence).

This clonotype came up a few times. The gene calls are TRBV29-1 and TRBJ2-7, with D tentatively TRBD1 (6 bases). The V end was cut by 4 bases, the J end by 4 bases, with 20 bases between. This CDR3 spans 15 amino acids. CDR1 is SQVTM, CDR2 ANQGSEA, per germline. CDR3: CSVAPPGQNYYEQYF. CDR3 nucleotides: TGCAGCGTTGCTCCTCCCGGACAGAACTATTACGAGCAGTACTTC.

Comments on this clonotype: A much more abundant neighbour one base away suggests this may be a read error. The chain has TRBV29-1 and TRBJ1-5; 7 positions match TRBD1. J gave up 7 bases and V 4 bases, and 10 bases lay outside the gene matches. Germline V CDR1 and CDR2: SQVTM, ANQGSEA. CDR3 length: 14 amino acids. The CDR3 coding sequence is TGCAGCGTTGTGGAGGGGGCAGATAGGCAGCCCCAGCATTTT. It yields the protein CSVVEGADRQPQHF.

This clonotype was picked up a small number of times. V gene TRBV25-1 combines with J gene TRBJ2-2, with a possible D match to TRBD1 (8 bases). The CDR3 consists of 15 residues. The germline gives CDR1 MGHDK, CDR2 SYGVNS. V lost 6 bases, J lost 5 bases, and 16 bases lay in between. In DNA form, the CDR3 reads TGTGCCAGCAGGAGGGACAGGCGGGGGACCGGGGAGCTGTTTTTT. Its translation: CASRRDRRGTGELFF.

V and J are TRBV13 and TRBJ1-1; D is perhaps TRBD1 (6 bases). The CDR3 has 15 residues. CDR1 is PRHDT and CDR2 is FYEKMQ in the germline V gene (reference sequence). V lost 5 bases to trimming and J lost 1 base, with 14 bases between them. In nucleotides, the CDR3 is TGTGCCAGCAGCGGCCCCGGGACAAGGAACACTGAAGCTTTCTTT. This translates into CASSGPGTRNTEAFF.

The V call is TRBV25-1, the J call TRBJ2-2; 9 bases map to TRBD2. The CDR3 length is 16 residues. Germline V CDR1 and CDR2: MGHDK, SYGVNS. V was pared by 5 bases and J by 8 bases, with 12 bases of the junction left unmatched. The CDR3 loop is CASSSIAGAALGELFF. Here the CDR3 DNA reads TGTGCCAGCAGTTCTATAGCGGGGGCAGCGTTAGGGGAGCTGTTTTTT.

The chain carries TRBV10-3 and TRBJ2-6, with no clear D. The germline V gene has CDR1 ENHRY and CDR2 SYGVKD. Trimming stripped 10 bases from V and 4 bases from J, with 11 bases between. The CDR3 length is 13 residues. CDR3 sequence (DNA): TGTGCCAGCCGTAGCACCGGGGCCAACGTCCTGACTTTC. Translating it yields CASRSTGANVLTF.